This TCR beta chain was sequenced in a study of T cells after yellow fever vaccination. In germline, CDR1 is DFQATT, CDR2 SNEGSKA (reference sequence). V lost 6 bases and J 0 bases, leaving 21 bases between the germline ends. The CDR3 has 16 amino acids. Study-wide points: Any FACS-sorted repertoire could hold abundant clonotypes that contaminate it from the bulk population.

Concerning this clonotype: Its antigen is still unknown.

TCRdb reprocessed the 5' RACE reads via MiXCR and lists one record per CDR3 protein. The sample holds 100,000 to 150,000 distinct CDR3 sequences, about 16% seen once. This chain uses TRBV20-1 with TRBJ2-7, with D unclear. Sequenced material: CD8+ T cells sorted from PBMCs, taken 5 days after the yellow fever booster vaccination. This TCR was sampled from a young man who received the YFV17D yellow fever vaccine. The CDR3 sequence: CSALPSTLRNSYEQYF. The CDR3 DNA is TGCAGTGCCCTCCCATCGACACTACGAAACTCCTACGAGCAGTACTTC.